The 25 T cell receptor beta chains presented below share a single source sample, sequenced in a study of Graves' ophthalmopathy and Graves' hyperthyroidism. Amplified TCR beta CDR3 regions were obtained using RNA transcripts as template. RT-PCR was first run with HTBI primers, then multiplex PCR in a second round. TCRdb passed the multiplex PCR reads through MiXCR, listing each CDR3 protein once. Here the sample spans 620,000 or so distinct CDR3 sequences, 22% being singletons. The sequenced sample consisted of peripheral blood. These receptors all come from a woman between 18 and 30 years old with stable Graves' hyperthyroidism. Some clones in this sample may be carry-over from other donors' samples.

This chain uses TRBV19 with TRBJ2-2, with 9 positions matching TRBD2. The junction had 14 bases not matched to a gene; V was cut back by 5 bases and J by 7 bases. The CDR3 extends over 17 amino acids. The germline V gene has CDR1 LNHDA and CDR2 SQIVND (reference sequence). The CDR3 nucleotides read TGTGCCAGTAGTCATCGGGTACTAGCGGGTACCGGCGGGGAGCTGTTTTTT. Its translation is CASSHRVLAGTGGELFF.

This chain uses TRBV27 with TRBJ1-1; 7 nucleotides align to TRBD1. J gave up 6 bases and V 5 bases, and 9 bases lay outside the gene matches. The germline CDR1 and CDR2 sequences are MNHEY and SMNVEV (reference sequence). This CDR3 comprises 14 residues. The CDR3 DNA reads TGTGCCAGCAGTCCTCACTGGGACAGCCCTGAAGCTTTCTTT. Amino acid sequence: CASSPHWDSPEAFF.

This clonotype was seen many times. The chain links TRBV20-1 to TRBJ1-2; possibly TRBD1 for D (5 bases). The CDR3 sequence is 13 residues long. Deletions cut 3 bases from V and 3 bases from J, with 11 bases between. In germline, CDR1 is DFQATT, CDR2 SNEGSKA (reference sequence). The CDR3 region is CSASMGGDYGYTF. The CDR3 region has the DNA TGCAGTGCTAGTATGGGGGGGGACTATGGCTACACCTTC.

This chain's CDR3 is CASRPGTGGRNSPLHF. The CDR3 DNA follows: TGTGCCAGCAGACCCGGGACAGGGGGACGCAATTCACCCCTCCACTTT. The rearrangement uses TRBV28 and TRBJ1-6; 11 bases map to TRBD1. V was clipped by 6 bases and J by 7 bases; unmatched bases: 8. The germline V gene has CDR1 MDHEN and CDR2 SYDVKM. The CDR3 has 16 residues.

This clonotype was seen at least ten times. The chain links TRBV13 to TRBJ2-7, with TRBD1 identical over 8 bases. Germline V gene sequence: CDR1 PRHDT, CDR2 FYEKMQ (reference sequence). V lost 4 bases and J lost 4; bases outside the gene matches: 6. The CDR3 loop spans 14 amino acids. CDR3 coding DNA: TGTGCCAGCAGCTCTCAGGGGGCGCGGTACGAGCAGTACTTC. It specifies CASSSQGARYEQYF. The full variable domain, rest sourced from reference TRBV13 and TRBJ2-7, is AAGVIQSPRHLIKEKRETATLKCYPIPRHDTVYWYQQGPGQDPQFLISFYEKMQSDKGSIPDRFSAQQFSDYHSELNMSSLELGDSALYFCASSSQGARYEQYFGPGTRLTVT.

This clonotype was seen many times. The CDR3 protein is CASSLGGGAGTEAFF. The CDR3 DNA reads TGTGCCAGCAGCTTAGGAGGGGGCGCAGGGACTGAAGCTTTCTTT. This sequence joins TRBV7-2 and TRBJ1-1; 7 positions match TRBD1. The V and J ends lost 1 base and 5 bases, in that order; junction bases with no gene match: 7. CDR1 is SGHTA and CDR2 is FQGNSA in the germline V gene. This CDR3 has 15 amino acids. The full variable domain, with the rest looked up from reference TRBV7-2 and TRBJ1-1, is GAGVSQSPSNKVTEKGKDVELRCDPISGHTALYWYRQSLGQGLEFLIYFQGNSAPDKSGLPSDRFSAERTGGSVSTLTIQRTQQEDSAVYLCASSLGGGAGTEAFFGQGTRLTVV.

This clonotype appeared many times. The rearrangement joins TRBV12-3 or TRBV12-4 to TRBJ2-2; D remains unclear. The V end was cut by 4 bases, the J end by 5 bases, with 8 bases between. CDR3 length equals 13 residues. The CDR3 DNA reads as TGTGCCAGCAGTTGGCAGATTACCGGGGAGCTGTTTTTT. It yields the protein CASSWQITGELFF.

This clonotype was observed a handful of times. This chain links TRBV11-1 with TRBJ2-7; TRBD1 agrees at 7 bases. The CDR3 is 15 amino acids. The trim removed 5 bases at V and 1 base at J, leaving 8 bases unmatched. Per germline, CDR1 SGHAT and CDR2 FQDESV (reference sequence). The CDR3 protein is CASSRGQQLSYEQYF. CDR3 coding DNA: TGTGCCAGCAGCCGGGGACAGCAACTATCCTACGAGCAGTACTTC.

This clonotype was found many times. The chain uses TRBV12-3 or TRBV12-4 and TRBJ2-7; possible D gene TRBD1, 6 bases. Deletions cut 6 bases from V and 3 bases from J, with 18 bases between. The CDR3 is made up of 15 amino acids. The CDR3 spells CASRLNRVGVYEQYF. CDR3 nucleotides: TGTGCCAGCAGACTCAACAGGGTAGGGGTCTACGAGCAGTACTTC.

The chain joins TRBV7-2 to TRBJ1-2; a weak D match, TRBD1 (5 bases). V was shortened by 4 bases and J by 0 bases, with 12 bases between the two germline ends. Germline-derived CDR1 and CDR2 are SGHTA and FQGNSA. The CDR3 loop spans 15 amino acids. The CDR3 DNA is TGTGCCAGCAGCTCCCGACAGACTTCTAACTATGGCTACACCTTC. Its protein is CASSSRQTSNYGYTF.

The chain combines TRBV30 with TRBJ1-1; D is possibly TRBD1 (5 bases). V dropped 2 bases and J dropped 3 bases, with 16 bases sitting between them. The germline gives CDR1 GTSNPN, CDR2 SVGIG (reference sequence). The CDR3 covers 15 residues. Written as DNA, the CDR3 is TGTGCCTGGAGTCCGACCCCCAGGGCGGACACTGAAGCTTTCTTT. Translating it yields CAWSPTPRADTEAFF.

This clonotype was counted ten times or more. The chain employs TRBV5-1 and TRBJ1-2, with TRBD1 as a possible D gene (6 bases). The V end was cut by 5 bases, the J end by 5 bases, with 13 bases between. The germline gives CDR1 SGHRS, CDR2 YFSETQ. There are 13 residues in the CDR3. The CDR3 loop is CASRHGGGYGYTF. As DNA, the CDR3 is TGCGCCAGCAGACACGGAGGGGGATATGGCTACACCTTC.

In its sample, this clonotype was seen many times. The chain joins TRBV12-3 or TRBV12-4 to TRBJ1-2; D is uncertain. Trimming took 10 bases from V and 0 from J, leaving 21 bases between them. This CDR3 spans 16 amino acids. DNA for the CDR3: TGTGCCACCAACACTTTTCCCGCAAAACCTAACTATGGCTACACCTTC. Its translation is CATNTFPAKPNYGYTF.

This clonotype was seen repeatedly, ten times or more. The V call is TRBV2, the J call TRBJ2-7, with no clear D. Germline loops: CDR1 SNHLY, CDR2 FYNNEI. V gave up 2 bases and J gave up 0 bases, with 2 bases separating them. The CDR3 totals 12 residues. CDR3 sequence (DNA): TGTGCCAGCAGTGAATTCTCCTACGAGCAGTACTTC. It codes for CASSEFSYEQYF. Based on the CDR3 plus reference TRBV2 and TRBJ2-7, the full variable domain is EPEVTQTPSHQVTQMGQEVILRCVPISNHLYFYWYRQILGQKVEFLVSFYNNEISEKSEIFDDQFSVERPDGSNFTLKIRSTKLEDSAMYFCASSEFSYEQYFGPGTRLTVT.

This clonotype was recorded many times. The J gene is TRBJ1-2, the V gene TRBV7-9; D unclear. Germline V gene lookup returns CDR1 SEHNR and CDR2 FQNEAQ (reference sequence). Trimming pared 5 bases from V and 9 bases from J, leaving 10 bases between. CDR3 size: 11 residues. CDR3 sequence reads: CASSPTDSYTF. DNA for the CDR3: TGTGCCAGCAGCCCTACGGATAGCTACACCTTC.

V gene TRBV6-1 combines with J gene TRBJ2-5, with 7 bases aligning to TRBD1. The CDR3 is 15 residues long. Trimming took 5 bases from V and 4 from J; bases not matched to a gene: 10. Germline CDR1 and CDR2: MNHNS and SASEGT. The CDR3 DNA follows: TGTGCCAGCAGTCCCTTACCCCGACAGGGAGAGACCCAGTACTTC. Its protein product is CASSPLPRQGETQYF.

On this clonotype: A much more abundant neighbour one base away suggests this may be a read error. V usage is TRBV30 and J usage is TRBJ1-1, with D perhaps matching TRBD1 (5 bases). CDR3 length equals 15 residues. Germline-derived CDR1 and CDR2 are GTSNPN and SVGIG (reference sequence). CDR3 sequence (DNA): TGTGCCTGGAGACCCGGGACCCTAGAGAACACTGAAGCTTGCTTT. Its protein is CAWRPGTLENTEACF.

V gene TRBV11-1 combines with J gene TRBJ2-2; perhaps TRBD1 as D (6 bases). This CDR3 has 16 residues. V was pared by 4 bases and J by 2 bases, with 14 bases between. The germline V gene has CDR1 SGHAT and CDR2 FQDESV (reference sequence). The CDR3 sequence is CASSYLTGSNTGELFF. The CDR3 nucleotides read TGTGCCAGCAGCTATTTAACAGGGAGTAACACCGGGGAGCTGTTTTTT.

The chain has TRBV12-3 or TRBV12-4 and TRBJ2-7; 9 bases are a match to TRBD1. J was trimmed by 2 bases and V by 5 bases; bases with no gene match: 13. The CDR3 runs to 17 residues. The DNA for the CDR3 is TGTGCCAGCAGTCCCTCCCCGAGGGACAGGGTGCCCTACGAGCAGTACTTC. Its protein product is CASSPSPRDRVPYEQYF.

The chain joins TRBV5-1 to TRBJ2-2, with no clear D. CDR1 and CDR2 (germline): SGHRS, YFSETQ. The germline V and J ends were trimmed by 0 bases and 1 base, with 7 bases remaining between them. The length of the CDR3 is 15 residues. The DNA for the CDR3 is TGCGCCAGCAGCTTGGTTCTCGAGAACACCGGGGAGCTGTTTTTT. This translates into CASSLVLENTGELFF.

This sequence joins TRBV5-1 and TRBJ2-5, with TRBD1 matching 8 bases. The CDR3 has 14 amino acids. Germline lookup yields CDR1 SGHRS and CDR2 YFSETQ. V shed 3 bases, J shed 5 bases, and the junction held 6 bases outside the gene matches. CDR3 amino acids: CASSSGGTGETQYF. The CDR3 DNA reads as TGCGCCAGCAGCTCAGGGGGCACCGGGGAGACCCAGTACTTC.

This clonotype has a count of ten or more. DNA for the CDR3: TGCGCCAGCTCCCCAGGGTGGCGAAACGAGCAGTACTTC. The encoded protein is CASSPGWRNEQYF. This chain joins TRBV10-1 and TRBJ2-7, with TRBD1 as a possible D gene (5 bases). From germline, CDR1 is WNHNN and CDR2 SYGVQD (reference sequence). V lost 8 bases to trimming and J lost 5 bases, with 16 bases between them. This CDR3 has 13 residues.

This clonotype was counted ten times or more. The chain recombines TRBV20-1 with TRBJ2-2; TRBD2 might be the D (6 bases). The V gene lost 4 bases and the J gene lost 1 base, with 13 bases spanning the gap. This CDR3 is 15 amino acids long. The germline V gene encodes CDR1 DFQATT and CDR2 SNEGSKA (reference sequence). The CDR3 DNA reads as TGCAGTGCTAATAGTGGGGGACTGAACACCGGGGAGCTGTTTTTT. It specifies CSANSGGLNTGELFF.

The chain is built from TRBV6-1 and TRBJ1-2; D is possibly TRBD1 (6 bases). This CDR3 is built from 14 residues. V dropped 8 bases and J dropped 0 bases, with 13 bases sitting between them. Germline V CDR1 and CDR2: MNHNS, SASEGT. Written as DNA, the CDR3 is TGTGCCAGCTCCTGGACAGATCCTAACTATGGCTACACCTTC. It translates to CASSWTDPNYGYTF.

This clonotype was seen repeatedly, ten times or more. J is TRBJ2-7 and V is TRBV20-1; D is unresolved. This CDR3 has 13 residues. The V end lost 4 bases, the J end lost 9 bases, and 19 bases lay between the germline ends. In germline, CDR1 is DFQATT, CDR2 SNEGSKA (reference sequence). This chain's CDR3 is CSAKSPGFFGQYF. CDR3 nucleotides: TGCAGTGCTAAGAGTCCAGGATTCTTCGGGCAGTACTTC.